These T cell receptor beta chains were read from a single sample in a study of blood T cell repertoires in COVID-19. Here immunoSEQ multiplex PCR was the method, and the copy in TCRdb shows in-frame clones only, minus some. The table has about 260,000 clones, over 75% seen once; the top ten hold around 7.8%. Source material: peripheral blood. These receptors were obtained from a human donor in a cohort sampled during active COVID-19. CDR3s include the opening cysteine and the closing phenylalanine or tryptophan. The order of the fields is V gene, J gene, CDR3 protein.

TRBV13	TRBJ2-5	CASSHRQGRQETQYF
TRBV4-1	TRBJ2-1	CASSQWLSGSYNEQFF
TRBV7-2	TRBJ1-1	CASSTRGGTGVYTEAFF
TRBV19	TRBJ2-7	CASSIDPQTGYEQYF
TRBV5-6	TRBJ1-5	CASSLTGIDQPQHF
TRBV5-5	TRBJ2-1	CASSVRLAGRDNEQFF
TRBV28	TRBJ2-2	CASRSSGGADTGELFF
TRBV7-9	TRBJ2-2	CASSLSGLSFANTGELFF
TRBV2	TRBJ2-5	CASSGGAETQYF
TRBV29-1	TRBJ2-7	CSVEEGRGYEQYF
TRBV7-2	TRBJ2-5	CASSSREGTQYF
TRBV7-2	TRBJ1-1	CASSLGSRQTNTEAFF
TRBV24-1	TRBJ2-1	CATSGSGTLRSEQFF
TRBV6-2/TRBV6-3	TRBJ1-5	CASSYSWTPYSNQPQHF
TRBV18	TRBJ1-5	CASSSQGSNQPQHF
TRBV28	TRBJ1-2	CASSLSGYGYGYTF
TRBV23-1	TRBJ2-1	CASSQSGLWQTSGRAGHNEQFF
TRBV11-2	TRBJ2-2	CASSSSPNTGELFF
TRBV28	TRBJ1-2	CASKRQGAWGYTF
TRBV7-6	TRBJ1-6	CASSLAVLGSSYNSPLHF
TRBV28	TRBJ2-7	CASSMGLAGGYEQYF
TRBV7-2	TRBJ1-4	CASSHLLIEKLFF
TRBV15	TRBJ2-7	CATSRDTSYEQYF
TRBV7-2	TRBJ2-2	CASSPEGGSGYTGELFF
TRBV5-4	TRBJ2-1	CASRPGLAGYPRSNEQFF
TRBV10-2	TRBJ2-1	CASSEVQRTFNEQFF
TRBV6-5	TRBJ2-5	CASSSGLRIWTQYF
TRBV4-2	TRBJ1-5	CASGPGGGNQPQHF
TRBV5-1	TRBJ2-2	CASSGTSNTGELFF
TRBV9	TRBJ2-5	CASSPHPSGGYQETQYF
TRBV3-1/TRBV3-2	TRBJ2-7	CASSQDVVGSYEQYF
TRBV7-8	TRBJ2-6	CASSGTSVASGANVLTF
TRBV6-5	TRBJ1-1	CASRPRGIGTEAFF
TRBV19	TRBJ1-3	CASSIRGSGNTIYF
TRBV28	TRBJ2-5	CASSVQGPSQETQYF
TRBV3-1/TRBV3-2	TRBJ2-7	CASSQSPGQPYEQYF
TRBV19	TRBJ1-6	CASSATGVGNSPLHF
TRBV19	TRBJ1-1	CASSMVGGGTEAFF